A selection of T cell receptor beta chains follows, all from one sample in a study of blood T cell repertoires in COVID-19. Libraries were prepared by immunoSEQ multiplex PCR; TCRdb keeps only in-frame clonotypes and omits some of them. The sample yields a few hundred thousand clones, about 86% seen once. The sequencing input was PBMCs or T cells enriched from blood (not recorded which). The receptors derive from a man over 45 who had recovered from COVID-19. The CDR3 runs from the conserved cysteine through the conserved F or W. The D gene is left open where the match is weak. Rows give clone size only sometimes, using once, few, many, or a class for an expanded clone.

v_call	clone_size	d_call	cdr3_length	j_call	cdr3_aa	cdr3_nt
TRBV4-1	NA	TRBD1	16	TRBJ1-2	CASSQDPQGANYGYTF	TGCGCCAGCAGCCAAGATCCCCAGGGGGCTAACTATGGCTACACCTTC
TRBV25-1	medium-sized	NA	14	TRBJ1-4	CASSDQGRNEKLFF	TGTGCCAGCAGTGATCAGGGAAGGAATGAAAAACTGTTTTTT
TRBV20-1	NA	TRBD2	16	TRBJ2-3	CSASWITGTRSDTQYF	TGCAGTGCTAGTTGGATCACCGGGACTAGATCAGATACGCAGTATTTT
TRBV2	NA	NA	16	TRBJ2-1	CASSLRGGGPGDEQFF	TGTGCCAGCAGCCTCCGGGGAGGGGGGCCGGGGGATGAGCAGTTCTTC
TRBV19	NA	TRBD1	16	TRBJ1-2	CASSRSGTDRIVGYTF	TGTGCCAGTAGTAGATCCGGGACAGATCGGATCGTTGGCTACACCTTC
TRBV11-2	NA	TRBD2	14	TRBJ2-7	CASSLGLSSYEQYF	TGTGCCAGCAGCTTGGGACTATCCTCCTACGAGCAGTACTTC
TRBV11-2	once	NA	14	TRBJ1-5	CASSFPGSNQPQHF	TGTGCCAGCAGCTTCCCGGGTAGCAATCAGCCCCAGCATTTT
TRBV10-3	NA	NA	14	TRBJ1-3	CASASGGSGNTIYF	TGTGCCTCAGCCTCCGGGGGTTCTGGAAACACCATATATTTT
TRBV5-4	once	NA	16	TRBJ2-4	CASSESTGIAKNIQYF	TGTGCCAGCAGCGAAAGTACAGGGATAGCCAAAAACATTCAGTACTTC
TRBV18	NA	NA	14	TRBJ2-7	CASSPGPSSHEQYF	TGTGCCAGCTCACCCGGTCCCTCAAGCCACGAGCAGTACTTC
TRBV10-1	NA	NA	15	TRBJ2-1	CASSGTGTVAGEQFF	TGCGCCAGCAGTGGGACCGGGACTGTCGCCGGTGAGCAGTTCTTC
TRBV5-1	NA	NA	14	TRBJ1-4	CASSGGGTTEKLFF	TGCGCCAGCAGCGGGGGTGGGACAACTGAAAAACTGTTTTTT
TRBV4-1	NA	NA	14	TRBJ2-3	CASSQGAHADTQYF	TGCGCCAGCAGCCAAGGGGCCCATGCAGATACGCAGTATTTT
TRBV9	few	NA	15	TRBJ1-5	CASSPGGYSNQPQHF	TGTGCCAGCAGCCCCGGGGGTTATAGCAATCAGCCCCAGCATTTT
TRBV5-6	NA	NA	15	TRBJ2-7	CASSFDRAEAYEQYF	TGTGCCAGCAGTTTCGACCGAGCCGAGGCCTACGAGCAGTACTTC
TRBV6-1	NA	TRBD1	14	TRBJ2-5	CASSEGQGAETQYF	TGTGCCAGCAGTGAAGGACAGGGGGCGGAGACCCAGTACTTC
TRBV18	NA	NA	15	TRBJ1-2	CASSPTRASGRGYTF	TGTGCCAGCTCACCAACCAGGGCCTCGGGTCGAGGCTACACCTTC
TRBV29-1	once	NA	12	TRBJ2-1	CSAAGDYNEQFF	TGCAGCGCGGCAGGGGACTACAATGAGCAGTTCTTC
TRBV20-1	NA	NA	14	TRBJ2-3	CSAIEGLSTDTQYF	TGCAGTGCTATTGAGGGACTTAGCACAGATACGCAGTATTTT
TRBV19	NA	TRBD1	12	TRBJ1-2	CASSADRVGYTF	TGTGCCAGTAGTGCGGACAGGGTGGGGTACACCTTC
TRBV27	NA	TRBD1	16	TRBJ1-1	CASSFWTGGMNTEAFF	TGTGCCAGCAGTTTTTGGACAGGGGGTATGAACACTGAAGCTTTCTTT
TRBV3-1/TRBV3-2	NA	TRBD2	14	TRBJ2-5	CASSGTSESETQYF	TGTGCCAGCAGCGGGACTAGCGAATCAGAGACCCAGTACTTC
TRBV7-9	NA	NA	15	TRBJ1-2	CASSLAGRGEGGYTF	TGTGCCAGCAGCTTAGCGGGGAGGGGCGAGGGTGGCTACACCTTC
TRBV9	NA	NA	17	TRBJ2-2	CASSVERLGSDTGELFF	TGTGCCAGCAGCGTAGAACGTCTCGGGAGTGACACCGGGGAGCTGTTTTTT